Listed below are T cell receptor beta chains from one sample, sequenced in a study of blood T cells in healthy people across ages. TCRdb recomputed calls from the 5' RACE reads with MiXCR, one row per CDR3 protein. The repertoire includes approximately 1,000,000 distinct CDR3 sequences, more than 40% of them detected once, and under 20% sits in the top ten. Input material: blood. The source of these receptors is an older woman in good health. The CDR3 runs from the conserved cysteine through the conserved F or W. The D gene is left open where the match is weak. Clone size is stated in some rows and not others, as once, few, many or a class when expanded.

J gene | D gene | clone size | V gene | CDR3 protein | CDR3 DNA
TRBJ2-7 | NA | NA | TRBV10-1 | CASSETGYSYEQYF | TGCGCCAGCAGTGAAACAGGCTACTCCTACGAGCAGTACTTC
TRBJ2-1 | NA | few | TRBV20-1 | CSAERSGGVEQFF | TGCAGTGCTGAAAGGTCTGGGGGCGTTGAGCAGTTCTTC
TRBJ2-5 | NA | few | TRBV20-1 | CSAFLAYQETQYF | TGCAGTGCTTTCCTAGCGTACCAAGAGACCCAGTACTTC
TRBJ2-3 | NA | NA | TRBV19 | CASTMDPMGDTQYF | TGTGCCAGTACCATGGACCCCATGGGAGATACGCAGTATTTT
TRBJ2-3 | NA | many | TRBV7-2 | CASSLFSGPDTQYF | TGTGCCAGCAGCTTATTCTCAGGGCCAGATACGCAGTATTTT
TRBJ2-1 | NA | few | TRBV4-2 | CASSQDKGDPPDEQFF | TGTGCCAGCAGCCAAGATAAGGGGGATCCCCCCGATGAGCAGTTCTTC
TRBJ2-5 | TRBD2 | NA | TRBV20-1 | CSARDRGRIRETQYF | TGCAGTGCTAGAGATCGCGGGAGGATTAGAGAGACCCAGTACTTC
TRBJ2-3 | TRBD2 | NA | TRBV12-3/TRBV12-4 | CASSHSGRKIDTQYF | TGTGCCAGCAGTCATAGCGGGAGGAAGATAGATACGCAGTATTTT
TRBJ2-4 | TRBD2 | NA | TRBV20-1 | CSAFGTSGRAFGQYF | TGCAGTGCCTTCGGGACTAGCGGGAGGGCCTTCGGGCAGTACTTC
TRBJ2-1 | TRBD2 | NA | TRBV12-3/TRBV12-4 | CASSSRGAGTSGSPHNEQFF | TGTGCCAGCAGTTCCCGGGGGGCCGGGACTAGCGGGAGCCCGCACAATGAGCAGTTCTTC
TRBJ1-2 | NA | few | TRBV21-1 | CASSKRVIGYTF | TGTGCCAGCAGCAAGAGGGTTATTGGCTACACCTTC
TRBJ1-2 | TRBD1 | NA | TRBV27 | CASSSAGQGARYGYTF | TGTGCCAGCAGTTCGGCCGGACAGGGGGCAAGGTATGGCTACACCTTC
TRBJ2-5 | NA | NA | TRBV20-1 | CSARDLIKETQYF | TGCAGTGCCCGAGATCTGATAAAAGAGACCCAGTACTTC
TRBJ2-1 | TRBD1 | NA | TRBV5-1 | CASSLSGQGMHEQFF | TGCGCCAGCAGCTTGTCGGGACAGGGTATGCATGAGCAGTTCTTC
TRBJ2-7 | NA | NA | TRBV29-1 | CSVGMGGRVYEQYF | TGCAGCGTTGGGATGGGAGGCAGGGTCTACGAGCAGTACTTC
TRBJ2-6 | NA | few | TRBV4-1 | CASSQITARSGANVLTF | TGCGCCAGCAGCCAAATCACGGCCAGGTCTGGGGCCAACGTCCTGACTTTC
TRBJ2-7 | NA | NA | TRBV12-3/TRBV12-4 | CASSFTVNRNGQYF | TGTGCCAGCAGTTTTACTGTGAACCGAAACGGGCAGTACTTC
TRBJ2-7 | TRBD2 | NA | TRBV10-3 | CAISRAGGGTNEQYF | TGTGCCATCAGCCGAGCGGGAGGTGGGACCAATGAGCAGTACTTC
TRBJ1-1 | TRBD1 | once | TRBV2 | CASSAVLDRWNTEAFF | TGTGCCAGCAGTGCCGTCTTGGACAGGTGGAACACTGAAGCTTTCTTT
TRBJ1-5 | NA | few | TRBV27 | CASSPGRGYGNQPQHF | TGTGCCAGCAGTCCGGGGCGAGGGTATGGCAATCAGCCCCAGCATTTT
TRBJ1-6 | NA | NA | TRBV6-5 | CASRREEPNSPLHF | TGTGCCAGCAGAAGAGAAGAACCGAATTCACCCCTCCACTTT
TRBJ2-7 | TRBD2 | NA | TRBV12-3/TRBV12-4 | CASSPGLSGRVYEQYF | TGTGCCAGCAGTCCAGGACTGAGCGGGAGAGTGTACGAGCAGTACTTC
TRBJ1-1 | TRBD1 | NA | TRBV28 | CASSLGQGKAFF | TGTGCCAGCAGTTTAGGACAGGGCAAAGCTTTCTTT
TRBJ2-5 | NA | NA | TRBV20-1 | CSAPRPKSTGRETQYF | TGCAGTGCTCCCCGTCCAAAGAGTACAGGGAGGGAGACCCAGTACTTC
TRBJ1-1 | TRBD1 | NA | TRBV5-1 | CASSLGLQRDRRNTEAFF | TGCGCCAGCAGCTTGGGACTTCAAAGGGACAGGCGGAACACTGAAGCTTTCTTT
TRBJ2-1 | TRBD2 | NA | TRBV12-3/TRBV12-4 | CASTLAGGLEQFF | TGTGCCAGCACTTTAGCGGGAGGGCTTGAGCAGTTCTTC
TRBJ2-7 | NA | many | TRBV9 | CASSVGVEQYF | TGCGCCAGCAGTGTAGGGGTCGAGCAGTACTTC
TRBJ2-7 | NA | NA | TRBV7-9 | CASSLVTSVNEQYF | TGTGCCAGCAGCTTAGTTACTAGTGTCAATGAGCAGTACTTC
TRBJ1-1 | NA | NA | TRBV20-1 | CSARVRVEAFF | TGCAGTGCTAGAGTACGGGTTGAAGCTTTCTTT
TRBJ1-6 | NA | NA | TRBV2 | CASSVIRQNNSPLHF | TGTGCCAGCAGTGTAATTCGGCAGAATAATTCACCCCTCCACTTT
TRBJ2-1 | TRBD2 | few | TRBV27 | CASSIIAGVFSEQFF | TGTGCCAGCAGTATAATAGCGGGAGTGTTTAGTGAGCAGTTCTTC
TRBJ2-5 | TRBD1 | NA | TRBV29-1 | CSVDWDREEQYF | TGCAGCGTTGACTGGGACAGGGAGGAGCAGTACTTC
TRBJ2-5 | TRBD1 | NA | TRBV5-8 | CATTWQDRVSETQYF | TGTGCCACCACATGGCAGGACAGGGTCTCGGAGACCCAGTACTTC
TRBJ2-5 | NA | NA | TRBV21-1 | CASSKESQGWGQETQYF | TGTGCCAGCAGCAAAGAGTCCCAGGGTTGGGGCCAAGAGACCCAGTACTTC
TRBJ2-5 | NA | NA | TRBV11-2 | CASSPRWGQGGETQYF | TGTGCCAGCAGCCCCAGATGGGGGCAGGGTGGAGAGACCCAGTACTTC
TRBJ2-5 | TRBD1 | NA | TRBV10-3 | CAISESTGSSYNGQYF | TGTGCCATCAGTGAGTCGACAGGGTCGTCCTACAATGGGCAGTACTTC
TRBJ1-4 | TRBD1 | NA | TRBV10-3 | CAIRSDRGNEKLFF | TGTGCCATCAGATCGGACAGGGGGAATGAAAAACTGTTTTTT
TRBJ1-4 | TRBD1 | NA | TRBV6-1 | CASSERGLLEKLFF | TGTGCCAGCAGTGAAAGGGGGCTGCTTGAAAAACTGTTTTTT